Described below is a single TCR beta chain sequence and its context. Its antigen is not identified. Assay used: immunoSEQ multiplex PCR; TCRdb lists only in-frame clones, some missing. There are tens of thousands of clones in the sample; around two thirds occur only once, and roughly 33% lies in the top ten. The CDR3 has 18 residues. Germline CDR1 reads SGHDN; CDR2 reads FVKESK. With V trimmed by 5 bases and J by 0 bases, 8 bases remained unmatched. This record belongs to a study of vaccination effects on CD4 cells after COVID-19. In the ViraFEST assay, antigen-specific CD4+ clonotypes were identified by expansion after peptide-pool stimulation. Cells that had been cultured for approximately eleven days were the source of isolated CD4+ T cells. The person acquired a PCR-confirmed SARS-CoV-2 infection between March and December 2020. Roughly 1.9 million PBMC per well received approximately 9.4 IU/ml IL-2 and approximately 10 ug/ml peptides in culture.

Study results and limitations: Clones from infection and from vaccination both contracted markedly late after vaccination.

This chain joins TRBV14 and TRBJ2-6; 9 nucleotides match TRBD1. The TCR sequence derives from a human donor who had a prior SARS-CoV-2 infection. Sequences were derived from CD4+ T cells from PBMCs cultured with a peptide pool, sampled before COVID-19 vaccination. The CDR3 is CASSYGQGPSSGANVLTF. The CDR3 DNA is TGTGCCAGCAGCTACGGACAGGGGCCGAGCTCTGGGGCCAACGTCCTGACTTTC.